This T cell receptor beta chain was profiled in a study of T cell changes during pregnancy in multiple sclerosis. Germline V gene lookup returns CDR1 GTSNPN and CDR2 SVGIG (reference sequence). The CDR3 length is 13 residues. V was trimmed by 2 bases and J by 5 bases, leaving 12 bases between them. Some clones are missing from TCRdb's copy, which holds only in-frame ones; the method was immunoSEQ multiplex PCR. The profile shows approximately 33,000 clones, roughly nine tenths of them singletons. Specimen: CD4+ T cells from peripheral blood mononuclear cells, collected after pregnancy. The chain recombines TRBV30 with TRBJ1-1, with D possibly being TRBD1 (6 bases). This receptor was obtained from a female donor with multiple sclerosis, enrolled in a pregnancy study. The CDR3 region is CAWSKGGKTEAFF. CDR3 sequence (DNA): TGTGCCTGGAGTAAGGGGGGGAAAACTGAAGCTTTCTTT.